The rows below give T cell receptor beta chains drawn from one sample of a study of shared clonotypes between healthy human individuals. Sequenced by immunoSEQ multiplex PCR; TCRdb stores in-frame clones only, minus some. The table includes approximately 1,000,000 clones, 70% to 80% detected once. Sequenced material: memory CD4+ T cells from PBMCs. The receptors were sampled from a man between 18 and 29 years old in good health. Some clones in this sample may be carry-over from other donors' samples. Each CDR3 is given with its conserved first and last residue. Fields, in order: clone size, D gene, V gene, J gene, CDR3 protein, CDR3 DNA. The D gene is left open where the match is weak. Rows may omit the clone size; those that give it use once, few, many or a size class.

once	NA	TRBV30	TRBJ1-5	CAWSVRGNNQPQHF	TGTGCCTGGAGTGTACGAGGTAATAATCAGCCCCAGCATTTT
NA	NA	TRBV5-4	TRBJ2-3	CASSLPQASTDTQYF	TGTGCCAGCAGCTTGCCTCAGGCTAGCACAGATACGCAGTATTTT
once	NA	TRBV7-3	TRBJ1-5	CASSLIRWDARARNQPQHF	TGTGCCAGCAGCTTAATAAGGTGGGACGCTCGCGCGCGCAATCAGCCCCAGCATTTT
NA	NA	TRBV5-4	TRBJ2-5	CASSRQGQETQYF	TGTGCCAGCAGCCGGCAGGGGCAGGAGACCCAGTACTTC
NA	TRBD1	TRBV5-6	TRBJ2-7	CASSARGQGLSYEQYF	TGTGCCAGCAGCGCCAGGGGACAGGGCTTGTCCTACGAGCAGTACTTC
NA	NA	TRBV28	TRBJ2-2	CASSLSLVAVGELFF	TGTGCCAGCAGTTTATCACTAGTAGCTGTCGGGGAGCTGTTTTTT
NA	NA	TRBV13	TRBJ2-7	CASSPTSGSSYEQYF	TGTGCCAGCAGTCCGACTTCGGGGAGCTCCTACGAGCAGTACTTC
NA	TRBD1	TRBV5-8	TRBJ1-4	CASSLPGQGATNEKLFF	TGTGCCAGCAGCCTTCCGGGACAGGGAGCAACTAATGAAAAACTGTTTTTT
NA	NA	TRBV20-1	TRBJ1-1	CSARLTAGAFF	TGCAGTGCTAGACTGACGGCAGGAGCTTTCTTT
NA	TRBD2	TRBV4-2	TRBJ2-1	CASSQATSGEGVYNEQFF	TGTGCCAGCAGCCAGGCGACTAGCGGGGAGGGGGTTTACAATGAGCAGTTCTTC
NA	NA	TRBV21-1	TRBJ2-1	CASSKDSSYNEQFF	TGTGCCAGCAGCAAAGACAGCTCCTACAATGAGCAGTTCTTC
once	NA	TRBV19	TRBJ1-1	CASSWSPNTEAFF	TGTGCCAGTAGTTGGTCCCCCAACACTGAAGCTTTCTTT
NA	NA	TRBV6-1	TRBJ1-2	CASRWTETNYGYTF	TGTGCCAGCAGATGGACAGAGACTAACTATGGCTACACCTTC
NA	NA	TRBV7-9	TRBJ1-2	CASSSGMNYGYTF	TGTGCCAGCAGCTCGGGCATGAACTATGGCTACACCTTC
NA	NA	TRBV5-8	TRBJ1-5	CASSLWRYSNQPQHF	TGTGCCAGCAGCTTGTGGCGGTATAGCAATCAGCCCCAGCATTTT
once	NA	TRBV11-2	TRBJ2-1	CASSSEYNEQFF	TGTGCCAGCAGCTCTGAATACAATGAGCAGTTCTTC
NA	NA	TRBV11-2	TRBJ2-3	CASSWNRFGTQYF	TGTGCCAGCAGCTGGAACCGGTTCGGTACGCAGTATTTT
NA	NA	TRBV6-5	TRBJ2-7	CASSLVSQPYSYEQYF	TGTGCCAGCAGTTTAGTCTCGCAGCCATATTCCTACGAGCAGTACTTC
NA	NA	TRBV7-2	TRBJ2-5	CASSLARSQDGETQYF	TGTGCCAGCAGCTTAGCACGGAGTCAAGATGGGGAGACCCAGTACTTC
many	TRBD2	TRBV19	TRBJ2-3	CASTGLAGGPSPYF	TGTGCCAGTACGGGGCTCGCGGGAGGGCCCTCCCCGTATTTT
NA	NA	TRBV4-2	TRBJ1-4	CASSQVRGVAEKLFF	TGTGCCAGCAGCCAAGTCAGAGGGGTGGCTGAAAAACTGTTTTTT
NA	NA	TRBV5-1	TRBJ1-2	CASSSSTASSYGYTF	TGCGCCAGCAGCTCCTCCACAGCTTCCTCCTATGGCTACACCTTC
NA	TRBD2	TRBV28	TRBJ2-1	CASRGLAGNRDEQFF	TGTGCCAGCAGAGGACTAGCGGGTAACAGGGATGAGCAGTTCTTC
NA	NA	TRBV6-1	TRBJ1-5	CASDDRSTQPQHF	TGTGCCAGCGACGACAGATCAACTCAGCCCCAGCATTTT
few	NA	TRBV18	TRBJ2-1	CASSPLGQNSYNEQFF	TGTGCCAGCTCACCACTCGGACAGAACTCCTACAATGAGCAGTTCTTC
NA	NA	TRBV7-3	TRBJ2-6	CASSHGKGRYGANVLTF	TGTGCCAGCAGCCACGGGAAGGGGCGGTATGGGGCCAACGTCCTGACTTTC
once	NA	TRBV6-5	TRBJ1-5	CASSRTVSNQPQHF	TGTGCCAGCAGTCGGACGGTTAGCAATCAGCCCCAGCATTTT
NA	NA	TRBV10-1	TRBJ2-7	CASEGVGDYEQYF	TGCGCCTCCGAGGGGGTTGGGGATTACGAGCAGTACTTC
NA	NA	TRBV6-1	TRBJ2-1	CASTWRGDEQFF	TGTGCCAGCACGTGGAGAGGTGATGAGCAGTTCTTC
NA	TRBD2	TRBV27	TRBJ2-7	CASRALGGAYEQYF	TGTGCCAGCAGGGCTTTGGGGGGGGCCTACGAGCAGTACTTC
few	NA	TRBV7-2	TRBJ2-3	CASSSTTDTQYF	TGTGCCAGCAGCTCGACCACAGATACGCAGTATTTT
NA	NA	TRBV19	TRBJ1-5	CASSIAVNSNQPQHF	TGTGCCAGTAGTATAGCTGTAAATAGCAATCAGCCCCAGCATTTT
NA	TRBD1	TRBV19	TRBJ2-2	CASSSTGQGIGELFF	TGTGCCAGTAGTTCCACGGGACAGGGCATCGGGGAGCTGTTTTTT
NA	NA	TRBV23-1	TRBJ2-7	CASSRVEAALFYEQYF	TGCGCCAGCAGTCGAGTGGAGGCAGCCCTTTTCTACGAGCAGTACTTC
NA	NA	TRBV5-1	TRBJ2-5	CASSFPGETQYF	TGCGCCAGCAGCTTCCCGGGAGAGACCCAGTACTTC
NA	NA	TRBV2	TRBJ1-5	CAVSTRRGGSNQPQHF	TGTGCGGTCTCGACACGAAGGGGGGGAAGCAATCAGCCCCAGCATTTT
NA	NA	TRBV5-5	TRBJ2-5	CASSGSQWVETQYF	TGTGCCAGCAGCGGGTCCCAATGGGTAGAGACCCAGTACTTC
NA	NA	TRBV5-6	TRBJ2-2	CASSLLSTGELFF	TGTGCCAGCAGCTTGCTGAGCACCGGGGAGCTGTTTTTT
once	NA	TRBV27	TRBJ1-2	CASSLTQNYGYTF	TGTGCCAGCAGTTTAACCCAGAACTATGGCTACACCTTC
NA	TRBD1	TRBV5-6	TRBJ2-7	CASSRRGTPTYEQYF	TGTGCCAGCAGCCGCAGGGGGACCCCGACCTACGAGCAGTACTTC
NA	TRBD2	TRBV4-1	TRBJ2-1	CASSKGGVVTSGYNEQFF	TGCGCCAGCAGCAAAGGGGGGGTTGTTACTAGCGGATACAATGAGCAGTTCTTC
NA	NA	TRBV7-2	TRBJ2-3	CASSLAPGSTDTQYF	TGTGCCAGCAGCTTAGCGCCAGGGAGCACAGATACGCAGTATTTT
NA	NA	TRBV10-1	TRBJ2-1	CASTKSSYNEQFF	TGCGCCAGCACTAAGTCAAGTTACAATGAGCAGTTCTTC
NA	NA	TRBV15	TRBJ2-1	CATSRVSQYNEQFF	TGTGCCACCAGCAGAGTATCCCAATACAATGAGCAGTTCTTC
many	NA	TRBV6-1	TRBJ2-1	CASSTSNEQFF	TGTGCCAGCAGTACCAGCAATGAGCAGTTCTTC
once	TRBD2	TRBV6-1	TRBJ2-3	CASRGVAGGTDTQYF	TGTGCCAGCAGGGGGGTAGCGGGAGGCACAGATACGCAGTATTTT
NA	NA	TRBV5-4	TRBJ1-2	CASSPSQLNYGYTF	TGTGCCAGCAGCCCGAGTCAGCTTAACTATGGCTACACCTTC
NA	NA	TRBV5-6	TRBJ1-2	CASSPRGVGYTF	TGTGCCAGCAGCCCCCGAGGAGTGGGCTACACCTTC
NA	TRBD2	TRBV5-6	TRBJ2-1	CASSSVAGVSYNEQFF	TGTGCCAGCAGCTCCGTAGCGGGAGTCTCCTACAATGAGCAGTTCTTC
NA	NA	TRBV7-6	TRBJ2-5	CASRSRDVNQETQYF	TGTGCCAGCAGGTCCCGGGACGTCAACCAAGAGACCCAGTACTTC
NA	NA	TRBV10-2	TRBJ2-7	CASRAGTLSSYEQYF	TGCGCCAGCAGGGCAGGGACTCTTAGCTCCTACGAGCAGTACTTC